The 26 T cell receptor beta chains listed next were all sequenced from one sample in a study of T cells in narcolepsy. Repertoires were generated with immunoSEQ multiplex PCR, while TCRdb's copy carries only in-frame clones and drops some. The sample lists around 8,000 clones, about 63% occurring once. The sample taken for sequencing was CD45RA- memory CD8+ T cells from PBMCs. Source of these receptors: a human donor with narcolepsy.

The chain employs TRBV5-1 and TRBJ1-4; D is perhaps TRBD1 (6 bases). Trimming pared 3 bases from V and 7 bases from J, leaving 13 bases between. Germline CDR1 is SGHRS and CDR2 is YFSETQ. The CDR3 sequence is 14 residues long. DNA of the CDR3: TGCGCCAGCAGCTCCAAAGACAGGATTGAAAAACTGTTTTTT. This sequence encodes CASSSKDRIEKLFF.

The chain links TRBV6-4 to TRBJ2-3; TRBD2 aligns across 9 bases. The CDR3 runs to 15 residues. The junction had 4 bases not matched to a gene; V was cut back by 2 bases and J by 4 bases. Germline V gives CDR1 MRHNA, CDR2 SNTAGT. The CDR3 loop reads CASSDDLAGADTQYF. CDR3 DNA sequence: TGTGCCAGCAGTGACGATTTAGCGGGGGCAGATACGCAGTATTTT.

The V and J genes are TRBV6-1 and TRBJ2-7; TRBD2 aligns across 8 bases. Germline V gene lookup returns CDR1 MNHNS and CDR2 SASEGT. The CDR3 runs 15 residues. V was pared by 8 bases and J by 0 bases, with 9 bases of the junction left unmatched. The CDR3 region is CASLELAGSSYEQYF. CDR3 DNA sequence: TGTGCCAGCTTAGAGTTAGCGGGGAGCTCCTACGAGCAGTACTTC.

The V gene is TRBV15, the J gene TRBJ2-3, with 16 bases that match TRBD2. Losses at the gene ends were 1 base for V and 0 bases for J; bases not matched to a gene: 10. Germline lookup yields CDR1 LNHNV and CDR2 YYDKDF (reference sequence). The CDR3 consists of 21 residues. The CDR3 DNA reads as TGTGCCACCAGCAGAGCAGGGACTAGCGGGGGGGCGGTAGGGAGCACAGATACGCAGTATTTT. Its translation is CATSRAGTSGGAVGSTDTQYF. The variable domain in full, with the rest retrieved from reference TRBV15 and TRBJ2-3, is DAMVIQNPRYQVTQFGKPVTLSCSQTLNHNVMYWYQQKSSQAPKLLFHYYDKDFNNEADTPDNFQSRRPNTSFCFLDIRSPGLGDTAMYLCATSRAGTSGGAVGSTDTQYFGPGTRLTVL.

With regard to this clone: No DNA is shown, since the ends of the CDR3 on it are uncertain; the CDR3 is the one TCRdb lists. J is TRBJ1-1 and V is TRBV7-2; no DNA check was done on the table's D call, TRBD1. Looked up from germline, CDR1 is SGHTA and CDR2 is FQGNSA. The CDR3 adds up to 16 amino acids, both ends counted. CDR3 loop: CASSLVAGGAGTEASF.

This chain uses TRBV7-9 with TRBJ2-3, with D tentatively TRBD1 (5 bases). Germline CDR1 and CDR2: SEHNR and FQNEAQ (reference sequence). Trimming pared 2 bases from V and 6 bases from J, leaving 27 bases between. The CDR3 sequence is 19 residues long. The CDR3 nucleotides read TGTGCCAGCAGCTTATTCGGCACCATGGTTGACATTCAGGGTGATACGCAGTATTTT. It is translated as CASSLFGTMVDIQGDTQYF.

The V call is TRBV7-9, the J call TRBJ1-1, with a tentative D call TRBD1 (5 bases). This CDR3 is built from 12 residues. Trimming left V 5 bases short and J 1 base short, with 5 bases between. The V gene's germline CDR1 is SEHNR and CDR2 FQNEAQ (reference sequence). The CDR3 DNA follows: TGTGCCAGCAGCACAGGGAACACTGAAGCTTTCTTT. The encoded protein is CASSTGNTEAFF.

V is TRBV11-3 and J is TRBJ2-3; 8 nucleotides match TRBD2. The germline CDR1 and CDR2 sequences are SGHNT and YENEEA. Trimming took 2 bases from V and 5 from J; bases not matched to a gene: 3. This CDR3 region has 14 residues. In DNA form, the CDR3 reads TGTGCCAGCAGCTTACGGGGGGGCGGAGATACGCAGTATTTT. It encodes CASSLRGGGDTQYF.

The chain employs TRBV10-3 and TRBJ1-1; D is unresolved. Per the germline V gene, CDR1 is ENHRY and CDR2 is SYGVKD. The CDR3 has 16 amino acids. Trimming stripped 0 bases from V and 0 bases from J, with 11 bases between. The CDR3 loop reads CAISESAGGMNTEAFF. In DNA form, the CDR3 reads TGTGCCATCAGTGAGTCGGCAGGTGGCATGAACACTGAAGCTTTCTTT.

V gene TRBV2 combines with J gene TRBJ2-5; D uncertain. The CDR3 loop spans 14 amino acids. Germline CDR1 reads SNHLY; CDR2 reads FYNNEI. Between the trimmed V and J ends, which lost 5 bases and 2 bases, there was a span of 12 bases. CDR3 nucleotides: TGTGCCAGCAGTTCCCAGCCCCCACAAGAGACCCAGTACTTC. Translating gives CASSSQPPQETQYF.

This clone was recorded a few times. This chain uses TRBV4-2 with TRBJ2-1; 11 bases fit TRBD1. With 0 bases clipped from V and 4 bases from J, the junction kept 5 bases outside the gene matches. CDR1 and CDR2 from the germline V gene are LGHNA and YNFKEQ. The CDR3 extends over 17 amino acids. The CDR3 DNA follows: TGTGCCAGCAGCCAAGATCCGGGACAGGGGGTTTACAATGAGCAGTTCTTC. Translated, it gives CASSQDPGQGVYNEQFF.

This CDR3 reads CSGGRGLQGEQFF. As DNA, the CDR3 is TGCAGCGGGGGGCGGGGACTACAGGGTGAGCAGTTCTTC. The chain joins TRBV29-1 to TRBJ2-1, with D perhaps matching TRBD2 (7 bases). This CDR3 comprises 13 residues. Trimming shortened V by 7 bases and J by 9 bases, and 19 bases separated the two germline ends. Germline V gene lookup returns CDR1 SQVTM and CDR2 ANQGSEA.

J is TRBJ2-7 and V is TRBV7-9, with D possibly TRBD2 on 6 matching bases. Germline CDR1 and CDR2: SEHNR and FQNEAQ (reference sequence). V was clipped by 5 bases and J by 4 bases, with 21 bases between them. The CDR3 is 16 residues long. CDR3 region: CASSSTTAGLLYEQYF. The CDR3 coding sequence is TGTGCCAGCAGCAGCACGACAGCGGGTTTATTATACGAGCAGTACTTC. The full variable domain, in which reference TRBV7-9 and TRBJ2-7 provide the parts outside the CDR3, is DTGVSQNPRHKITKRGQNVTFRCDPISEHNRLYWYRQTLGQGPEFLTYFQNEAQLEKSRLLSDRFSAERPKGSFSTLEIQRTEQGDSAMYLCASSSTTAGLLYEQYFGPGTRLTVT.

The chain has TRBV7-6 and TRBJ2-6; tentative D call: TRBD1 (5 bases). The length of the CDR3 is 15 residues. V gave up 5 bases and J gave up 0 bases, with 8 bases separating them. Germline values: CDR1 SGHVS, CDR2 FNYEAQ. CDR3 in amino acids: CASSETASGANVLTF. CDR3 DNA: TGTGCCAGCAGCGAGACAGCCTCTGGGGCCAACGTCCTGACTTTC.

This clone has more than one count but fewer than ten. The CDR3 sequence: CASRKVLRGNYGYTF. CDR3 nucleotides: TGTGCCAGCAGGAAGGTTTTGCGGGGTAACTATGGCTACACCTTC. This sequence joins TRBV6-1 and TRBJ1-2; D gene uncertain. The CDR3 spans 15 residues. Germline CDR1 MNHNS, CDR2 SASEGT. The V end lost 6 bases, the J end lost 1 base, and 15 bases lay between the germline ends.

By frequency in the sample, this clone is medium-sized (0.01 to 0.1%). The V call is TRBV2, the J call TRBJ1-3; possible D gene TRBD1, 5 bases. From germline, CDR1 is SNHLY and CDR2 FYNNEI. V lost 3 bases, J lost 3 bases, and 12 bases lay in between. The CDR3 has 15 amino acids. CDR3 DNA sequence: TGTGCCAGCAGTGAGGGTTGGGGGTATGGAAACACCATATATTTT. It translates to CASSEGWGYGNTIYF.

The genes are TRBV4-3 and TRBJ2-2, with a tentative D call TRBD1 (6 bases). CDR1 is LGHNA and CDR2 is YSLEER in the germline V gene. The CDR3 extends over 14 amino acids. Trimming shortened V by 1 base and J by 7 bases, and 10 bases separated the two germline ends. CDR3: CASSQGGPGGELFF. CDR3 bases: TGCGCCAGCAGCCAAGGGGGGCCCGGCGGGGAGCTGTTTTTT.

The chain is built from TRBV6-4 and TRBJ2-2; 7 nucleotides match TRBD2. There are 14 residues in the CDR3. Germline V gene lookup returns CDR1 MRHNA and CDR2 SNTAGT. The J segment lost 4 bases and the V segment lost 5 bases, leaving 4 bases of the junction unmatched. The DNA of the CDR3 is TGTGCCAGCAGTTCCGGGACTACCACCGGGGAGCTGTTTTTT. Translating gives CASSSGTTTGELFF.

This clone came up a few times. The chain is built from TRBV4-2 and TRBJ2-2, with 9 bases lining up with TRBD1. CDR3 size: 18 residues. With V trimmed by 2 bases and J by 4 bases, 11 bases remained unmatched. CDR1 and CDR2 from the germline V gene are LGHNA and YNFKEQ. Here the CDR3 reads CASSQQSWDREGTGELFF. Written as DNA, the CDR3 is TGTGCCAGCAGCCAACAATCTTGGGACAGGGAAGGCACCGGGGAGCTGTTTTTT.

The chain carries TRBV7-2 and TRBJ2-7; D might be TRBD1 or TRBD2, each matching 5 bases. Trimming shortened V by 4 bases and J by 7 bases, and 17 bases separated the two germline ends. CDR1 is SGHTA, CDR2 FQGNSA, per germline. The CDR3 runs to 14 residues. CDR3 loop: CASSSPLGWGEQYF. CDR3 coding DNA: TGTGCCAGCAGCTCCCCTTTAGGATGGGGGGAGCAGTACTTC. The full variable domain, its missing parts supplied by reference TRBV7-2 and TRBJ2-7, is GAGVSQSPSNKVTEKGKDVELRCDPISGHTALYWYRQSLGQGLEFLIYFQGNSAPDKSGLPSDRFSAERTGGSVSTLTIQRTQQEDSAVYLCASSSPLGWGEQYFGPGTRLTVT.

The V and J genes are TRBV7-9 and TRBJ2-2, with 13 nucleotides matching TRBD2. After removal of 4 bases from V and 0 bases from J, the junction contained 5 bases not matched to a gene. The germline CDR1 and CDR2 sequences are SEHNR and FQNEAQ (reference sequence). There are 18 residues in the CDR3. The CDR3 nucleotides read TGTGCCAGCAGCTCGACTAGCGGGGGGACAACGAACACCGGGGAGCTGTTTTTT. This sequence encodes CASSSTSGGTTNTGELFF.

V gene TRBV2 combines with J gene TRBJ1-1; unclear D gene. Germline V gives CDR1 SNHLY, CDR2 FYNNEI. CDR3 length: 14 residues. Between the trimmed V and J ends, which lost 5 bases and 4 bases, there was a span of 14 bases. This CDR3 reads CASSSTAAGTEAFF. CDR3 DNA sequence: TGTGCCAGCAGTTCGACTGCTGCGGGCACTGAAGCTTTCTTT.

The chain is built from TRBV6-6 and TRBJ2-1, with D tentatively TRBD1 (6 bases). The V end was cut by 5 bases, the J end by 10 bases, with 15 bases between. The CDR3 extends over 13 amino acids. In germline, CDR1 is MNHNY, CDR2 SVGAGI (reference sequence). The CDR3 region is CASSEPPGQEQFF. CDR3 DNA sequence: TGTGCCAGCAGTGAGCCCCCGGGACAAGAGCAGTTCTTC.

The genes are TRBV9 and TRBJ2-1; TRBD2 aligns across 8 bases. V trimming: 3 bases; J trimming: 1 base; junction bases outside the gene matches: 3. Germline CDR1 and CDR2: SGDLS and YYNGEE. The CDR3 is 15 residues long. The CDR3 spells CASSETSASYNEQFF. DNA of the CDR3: TGTGCCAGCAGCGAGACTAGCGCTTCCTACAATGAGCAGTTCTTC.

CDR3 in DNA: TGTGCCAGCAGCTTAGCGTTGGGGGGGTATGGCTACACCTTC. Its translation: CASSLALGGYGYTF. V and J are TRBV7-9 and TRBJ1-2; tentatively, D is TRBD1 (5 bases). Germline assignment: CDR1 SEHNR and CDR2 FQNEAQ (reference sequence). This CDR3 region has 14 residues. V was clipped by 0 bases and J by 5 bases, with 10 bases between them. The whole variable domain, remainder taken from reference TRBV7-9 and TRBJ1-2, is DTGVSQNPRHKITKRGQNVTFRCDPISEHNRLYWYRQTLGQGPEFLTYFQNEAQLEKSRLLSDRFSAERPKGSFSTLEIQRTEQGDSAMYLCASSLALGGYGYTFGSGTRLTVV.

This CDR3 is CASSVVNGNTIYF. The CDR3 region has the DNA TGTGCCAGCAGCGTAGTCAATGGAAACACCATATATTTT. The chain couples TRBV9 to TRBJ1-3; no clear D. The CDR3 is 13 amino acids. V gave up 0 bases and J gave up 3 bases, with 4 bases separating them. Germline CDR1 and CDR2: SGDLS and YYNGEE.